This is a list of T cell receptor beta chains from one sample in a study of blood T cell repertoires in COVID-19. Repertoires were generated with immunoSEQ multiplex PCR, while TCRdb's copy carries only in-frame clones and drops some. The repertoire consists of over 300,000 clones, with 86% occurring once and the leading ten covering around 1.5%. Input material: peripheral blood. These receptor sequences come from a woman aged 50 to 60 with acute or convalescent COVID-19. Both conserved end residues are part of each CDR3. Fields, in order: clone size, J gene, D gene, V gene, CDR3 DNA, CDR3 protein. D genes are given only for firm matches. Clone sizes are given selectively: once, few, many, or a class where the clone is expanded.

-	TRBJ2-7	-	TRBV10-3	TGTGCCATCAGTGAGTCGCTAGCGCGCCACGAGCAGTACTTC	CAISESLARHEQYF
-	TRBJ2-5	-	TRBV23-1	TGCGCCAGCAGTCAGGGTACAGGGCTCCTGCTCCAAGAGACCCAGTACTTC	CASSQGTGLLLQETQYF
few	TRBJ1-3	TRBD1	TRBV7-2	TGTGCCAGCAGCCCCGGGACAGCCTCTGGAAACACCATATATTTT	CASSPGTASGNTIYF
-	TRBJ2-1	-	TRBV6-1	TGTGCCAGCAGGGAACTCCGGGGATACTCCTACAATGAGCAGTTCTTC	CASRELRGYSYNEQFF
few	TRBJ2-7	-	TRBV11-2	TGTGCCAGCAGTTGGGGGGACAGCCGATCCTACGAGCAGTACTTC	CASSWGDSRSYEQYF
-	TRBJ1-4	TRBD1	TRBV7-9	TGTGCCAGCAGACCCGGACAGGGGGTTGAAAAACTGTTTTTT	CASRPGQGVEKLFF
-	TRBJ2-3	TRBD1	TRBV6-2/TRBV6-3	TGTGCCAGCAGTTACTTCGACAGGGGCCGCGCAGATACGCAGTATTTT	CASSYFDRGRADTQYF
once	TRBJ2-1	-	TRBV6-5	TGTGCCAGCAGTTACTTCGGACAGTCCTACAATGAGCAGTTCTTC	CASSYFGQSYNEQFF
-	TRBJ2-7	TRBD2	TRBV6-5	TGTGCCAGCAGTTACTCGGTCCGGGAGGCATACGAGCAGTACTTC	CASSYSVREAYEQYF
-	TRBJ1-5	-	TRBV4-1	TGCGCCAGCAGCCACGTCCACGGGGAGAGACAGCCCCAGCATTTT	CASSHVHGERQPQHF
-	TRBJ2-5	-	TRBV30	TGTGCCTGGGCGCGGGGTAGGGAGACCCAGTACTTC	CAWARGRETQYF